The clone carrying this TCR beta chain was recorded a few times. Its matching antigen is unknown. Germline CDR1 reads SGHVS; CDR2 reads FQNEAQ. The CDR3 is made up of 12 amino acids. Deletions cut 9 bases from V and 5 bases from J, with 11 bases between. Total RNA amounting to 450 to 500 ng was the source from which TCR beta cDNA was made with a constant-region primer. TCR beta libraries came from three nested multiplex PCR rounds using slightly modified ARM-PCR. A C-beta reverse primer was combined with TRBV1-TRBV30 forward primers in the first two PCR rounds, and each round had approximately 9 cycles. TCRdb re-called the multiplex PCR reads through MiXCR, storing one row per CDR3 protein. This table holds about 200,000 distinct CDR3 sequences, approximately 64% found once. It was unsorted whole blood that yielded blood RNA, and germline DNA was also extracted. This record comes from a study of tumor-infiltrating lymphocytes in primary liver carcinoma.

Study findings and constraints: It was in tumors, not blood, that the top-250-clone fraction was significantly higher (p = 0.039).

The chain couples TRBV7-8 to TRBJ2-1; D is unclear. What was sequenced was peripheral blood. This TCR was recovered from a woman aged 60 to 75 with primary liver carcinoma and hepatitis B virus infection. CDR3 DNA: TGTGCCAGTGTTAGGGCAGACAATGAGCAGTTCTTC. Amino acids: CASVRADNEQFF.